The sequence of this TCR beta chain was determined in a study of cytomegalovirus exposure and HLA in healthy donors. Study outcomes and limitations: Across HLA loci, a later analysis found differing TCR association rates, with DRB1 most and HLA-C fewest.

The PCR contained 60 Vbeta and 13 Jbeta primers. Only in-frame clones appear in the TCRdb table, and some are missing; sequencing was by immunoSEQ multiplex PCR. The table includes 90,000 to 120,000 clones, roughly three quarters detected once. Per the germline V gene, CDR1 is SGHRS and CDR2 is YFSETQ. This CDR3 has 15 residues. The ends were cut back, 4 bases at V and 7 bases at J, with 20 bases in the middle. Points on this clone: Its antigen is not identified.

The rearrangement joins TRBV5-1 to TRBJ2-5, with a weak D call TRBD2 (6 bases). The source is a young man in good health and CMV-seronegative. Material: PBMCs. The CDR3 region has the DNA TGCGCCAGCAGCGTGGAAGGGACTGCTCTTGGGACCCAGTACTTC. Residues: CASSVEGTALGTQYF. Complete variable domain (other parts from reference TRBV5-1 and TRBJ2-5): KAGVTQTPRYLIKTRGQQVTLSCSPISGHRSVSWYQQTPGQGLQFLFEYFSETQRNKGNFPGRFSGRQFSNSRSEMNVSTLELGDSALYLCASSVEGTALGTQYFGPGTRLLVL.